Below, 25 T cell receptor beta chains from the same sample are listed, as sequenced in a study of T cell changes during pregnancy in multiple sclerosis. Using immunoSEQ multiplex PCR, the repertoire was profiled, and TCRdb retains in-frame clones only, with some absent. This sample yields tens of thousands of clones, of which around 94% are seen a single time; approximately 0.2% belongs to the top ten. Sequences were derived from CD4+ T cells from peripheral blood mononuclear cells, sampled before pregnancy. These receptors all stem from a female donor with multiple sclerosis, enrolled in a pregnancy study.

This chain joins TRBV30 and TRBJ2-3; possibly TRBD1 for D (6 bases). The CDR3 consists of 12 residues. Per the germline V gene, CDR1 is GTSNPN and CDR2 is SVGIG (reference sequence). V lost 3 bases, J lost 12 bases, and 16 bases lay in between. CDR3 protein: CAWSAGRDTQYF. The CDR3, as DNA: TGTGCCTGGAGCGCCGGCCGGGACACTCAGTATTTT. The whole variable domain, remainder taken from reference TRBV30 and TRBJ2-3, is SQTIHQWPATLVQPVGSPLSLECTVEGTSNPNLYWYRQAAGRGLQLLFYSVGIGQISSEVPQNLSASRPQDRQFILSSKKLLLSDSGFYLCAWSAGRDTQYFGPGTRLTVL.

CDR3 sequence (DNA): TGTGCCAGCAGCCAGCGACTAGCGGGGACCTACGAGCAGTACTTC. It encodes CASSQRLAGTYEQYF. This chain links TRBV4-2 with TRBJ2-7; 11 positions match TRBD2. Germline assignment: CDR1 LGHNA and CDR2 YNFKEQ. The CDR3 is 15 amino acids. V trimming: 3 bases; J trimming: 2 bases; junction bases outside the gene matches: 3.

The V call is TRBV28, the J call TRBJ2-1; no firm D call. The germline gives CDR1 MDHEN, CDR2 SYDVKM. The CDR3 contains 16 residues. Trimming stripped 7 bases from V and 0 bases from J, with 16 bases between. In DNA form, the CDR3 reads TGTGCCAGCAAACCTTCAGCATACAGCTCCTACAATGAGCAGTTCTTC. Its translation is CASKPSAYSSYNEQFF.

The V and J genes are TRBV5-4 and TRBJ1-1; D call uncertain. The CDR3 is 15 amino acids. Germline CDR1 SGHNT, CDR2 YYREEE (reference sequence). The V and J ends lost 4 bases and 1 base respectively, with 14 bases between them. The CDR3 bases are TGTGCCAGCAGCCCGTCCTTACTCGAGAACACTGAAGCTTTCTTT. Translating it yields CASSPSLLENTEAFF.

V and J are TRBV19 and TRBJ1-1, with 8 bases that match TRBD1. With 4 bases clipped from V and 0 bases from J, the junction kept 1 base outside the gene matches. Germline V gives CDR1 LNHDA, CDR2 SQIVND (reference sequence). CDR3 length: 14 residues. CDR3 amino acids: CASSRDRMNTEAFF. The CDR3 DNA follows: TGTGCCAGTAGTAGGGACAGGATGAACACTGAAGCTTTCTTT.

The chain carries TRBV30 and TRBJ1-1; tentatively, D is TRBD1 (5 bases). Per the germline V gene, CDR1 is GTSNPN and CDR2 is SVGIG (reference sequence). V was shortened by 0 bases and J by 2 bases, with 19 bases between the two germline ends. This CDR3 has 17 amino acids. CDR3 loop: CAWSVRRLGGSNTEAFF. The CDR3 nucleotides are TGTGCCTGGAGTGTACGCCGCCTCGGGGGATCAAACACTGAAGCTTTCTTT.

The chain couples TRBV7-9 to TRBJ2-3, with 7 bases fitting TRBD1. The CDR3 consists of 18 residues. Germline assignment: CDR1 SEHNR and CDR2 FQNEAQ (reference sequence). Trimming removed 2 bases from V and 7 bases from J; junction bases left unmatched: 18. In DNA, the CDR3 is TGTGCCAGCAGCTTATCAGCTACCCGGGACAGACTTCTACATACGCAGTATTTT. It specifies CASSLSATRDRLLHTQYF.

The genes are TRBV5-1 and TRBJ2-5; tentatively, D is TRBD2 (7 bases). Germline CDR1 SGHRS, CDR2 YFSETQ. The CDR3 totals 15 residues. V lost 4 bases, J lost 5 bases, and 18 bases lay in between. CDR3: CASSPAGAGWETQYF. CDR3 in DNA: TGCGCCAGCAGCCCGGCGGGGGCAGGGTGGGAGACCCAGTACTTC.

The V gene is TRBV2, the J gene TRBJ1-3, with 9 positions matching TRBD1. The germline V gene has CDR1 SNHLY and CDR2 FYNNEI. CDR3 length: 15 residues. Trimming cost V 4 bases and J 3 bases; bases outside gene matches: 4. CDR3 in DNA: TGTGCCAGCAGTGTCGGGACAGGGCTTGGAAACACCATATATTTT. Translating gives CASSVGTGLGNTIYF. Together with reference TRBV2 and TRBJ1-3, the CDR3 gives the full variable domain: EPEVTQTPSHQVTQMGQEVILRCVPISNHLYFYWYRQILGQKVEFLVSFYNNEISEKSEIFDDQFSVERPDGSNFTLKIRSTKLEDSAMYFCASSVGTGLGNTIYFGEGSWLTVV.

The chain couples TRBV7-2 to TRBJ2-1; the D gene is possibly TRBD2 (7 bases). Germline assignment: CDR1 SGHTA and CDR2 FQGNSA. Trimming took 8 bases from V and 3 from J, leaving 11 bases between them. This CDR3 has 13 amino acids. CDR3 region: CASGGADYNEQFF. CDR3 sequence (DNA): TGTGCCAGCGGGGGGGCCGACTACAATGAGCAGTTCTTC.

The chain combines TRBV30 with TRBJ1-2; TRBD1 matches at 8 bases. With V trimmed by 2 bases and J by 6 bases, 8 bases remained unmatched. The CDR3 consists of 14 residues. CDR1 GTSNPN and CDR2 SVGIG come from the germline V gene (reference sequence). CDR3 in DNA: TGTGCCTGGAGTCGTATAGGACAGGGCGATGGCTACACCTTC. It is translated as CAWSRIGQGDGYTF.

The chain's CDR3 is CASSLTNTLSTDTQYF. CDR3 nucleotides: TGTGCCAGCAGCCTTACTAACACTTTGAGCACAGATACGCAGTATTTT. The V gene is TRBV7-9, the J gene TRBJ2-3; D remains ambiguous. CDR3 size: 16 residues. Trimming removed 5 bases from V and 0 bases from J, with 15 bases in between. Germline V gives CDR1 SEHNR, CDR2 FQNEAQ (reference sequence).

This sequence joins TRBV9 and TRBJ1-2; D remains ambiguous. The V gene's germline CDR1 is SGDLS and CDR2 YYNGEE. Trimming shortened V by 4 bases and J by 5 bases, and 12 bases separated the two germline ends. This CDR3 region has 13 residues. The CDR3 protein is CASSRGSQYGYTF. The DNA for the CDR3 is TGTGCCAGCAGCCGAGGCAGCCAGTATGGCTACACCTTC.

CDR3 nucleotide sequence: TGTGCCAGCAGCCCGATAAACAGGGCCACTGAAGCTTTCTTT. Protein sequence: CASSPINRATEAFF. The chain joins TRBV9 to TRBJ1-1; D is perhaps TRBD1 (6 bases). Looked up from germline, CDR1 is SGDLS and CDR2 is YYNGEE. The V and J ends lost 4 bases and 4 bases respectively, with 14 bases between them. CDR3 length equals 14 residues.

J is TRBJ2-1 and V is TRBV5-1; 10 nucleotides line up with TRBD2. The V and J ends lost 1 base and 4 bases, in that order; junction bases with no gene match: 14. The CDR3 totals 19 residues. Germline assignment: CDR1 SGHRS and CDR2 YFSETQ. DNA for the CDR3: TGCGCCAGCAGCTTGACTAGCGGGATGCGGGAAGCGGGTTACAATGAGCAGTTCTTC. It encodes CASSLTSGMREAGYNEQFF. The variable domain in full, with the rest retrieved from reference TRBV5-1 and TRBJ2-1, is KAGVTQTPRYLIKTRGQQVTLSCSPISGHRSVSWYQQTPGQGLQFLFEYFSETQRNKGNFPGRFSGRQFSNSRSEMNVSTLELGDSALYLCASSLTSGMREAGYNEQFFGPGTRLTVL.

V and J are TRBV19 and TRBJ1-5, with D unclear. CDR1 and CDR2 (germline): LNHDA, SQIVND (reference sequence). V was shortened by 5 bases and J by 6 bases, with 8 bases between the two germline ends. The CDR3 spans 12 residues. DNA for the CDR3: TGTGCCAGTAGTCCCGGTGGTCAGCCCCAGCATTTT. Translating gives CASSPGGQPQHF.

The chain links TRBV7-8 to TRBJ1-5; D remains unclear. The CDR3 has 13 residues. V was trimmed by 4 bases and J by 5 bases, leaving 9 bases between them. The germline V gene encodes CDR1 SGHVS and CDR2 FQNEAQ. The CDR3 loop is CASSSETYQPQHF. Written as DNA, the CDR3 is TGTGCCAGCAGCTCGGAGACTTATCAGCCCCAGCATTTT.

The chain uses TRBV6-5 and TRBJ2-3; D may be TRBD2 (5 bases). The CDR3 length is 13 residues. Germline V gives CDR1 MNHEY, CDR2 SVGAGI. Trimming stripped 6 bases from V and 5 bases from J, with 12 bases between. CDR3 protein: CASRGPGIDTQYF. DNA of the CDR3: TGTGCCAGCAGGGGCCCGGGGATAGATACGCAGTATTTT.

This clone was recorded only once. V and J are TRBV30 and TRBJ2-5, with D uncertain. CDR3 length: 11 amino acids. The germline gives CDR1 GTSNPN, CDR2 SVGIG (reference sequence). Between the trimmed V and J ends, which lost 6 bases and 4 bases, there was a span of 9 bases. DNA for the CDR3: TGTGCCTGCGGCCGCGGAGAGACCCAGTACTTC. Protein sequence: CACGRGETQYF.

The V gene is TRBV7-6, the J gene TRBJ1-3; D perhaps matches TRBD1 (5 bases). V was trimmed by 1 base and J by 0 bases, leaving 10 bases between them. The germline gives CDR1 SGHVS, CDR2 FNYEAQ. This CDR3 contains 16 residues. The CDR3 sequence: CASSLGGLPSGNTIYF. CDR3 bases: TGTGCCAGCAGCTTAGGGGGACTTCCCTCTGGAAACACCATATATTTT.

This chain uses TRBV9 with TRBJ2-3; D perhaps matches TRBD1 (6 bases). V was pared by 0 bases and J by 0 bases, with 11 bases between. The germline CDR1 and CDR2 sequences are SGDLS and YYNGEE. The CDR3 is made up of 16 amino acids. This chain's CDR3 is CASSVAGETSTDTQYF. The CDR3 bases are TGTGCCAGCAGCGTAGCAGGGGAGACTAGCACAGATACGCAGTATTTT. The entire variable domain, with the rest obtained from reference TRBV9 and TRBJ2-3, is as follows: DSGVTQTPKHLITATGQRVTLRCSPRSGDLSVYWYQQSLDQGLQFLIQYYNGEERAKGNILERFSAQQFPDLHSELNLSSLELGDSALYFCASSVAGETSTDTQYFGPGTRLTVL.

This rearrangement joins TRBV29-1 to TRBJ1-5, with a weak D call TRBD1 (6 bases). The germline V and J ends were trimmed by 6 bases and 5 bases, with 11 bases remaining between them. The CDR3 sequence is 12 residues long. Looked up from germline, CDR1 is SQVTM and CDR2 is ANQGSEA. CDR3 in DNA: TGCAGCGTGTCGGACAGAGATCAGCCCCAGCATTTT. It is translated as CSVSDRDQPQHF.

This rearrangement joins TRBV4-1 to TRBJ2-2, with D unclear. V was shortened by 4 bases and J by 3 bases, with 9 bases between the two germline ends. This CDR3 contains 14 residues. CDR1 and CDR2 (germline): MGHRA, YSYEKL. CDR3 loop: CASSLEIDTGELFF. The CDR3 nucleotides are TGCGCCAGCAGCCTCGAGATTGACACCGGGGAGCTGTTTTTT.

The chain uses TRBV5-1 and TRBJ1-2; 9 bases fit TRBD1. J lost 7 bases, V lost 0 bases, and 7 bases had no gene match. This CDR3 contains 15 residues. Germline V gene sequence: CDR1 SGHRS, CDR2 YFSETQ. CDR3 protein: CASSLAQQGAGGYTF. Here the CDR3 DNA reads TGCGCCAGCAGCTTGGCCCAACAGGGGGCGGGTGGCTACACCTTC.

The rearrangement uses TRBV6-1 and TRBJ2-7, with D hard to call. Trimming pared 5 bases from V and 6 bases from J, leaving 17 bases between. The CDR3 spans 14 residues. Germline V lookup: CDR1 MNHNS, CDR2 SASEGT. CDR3 residues: CASSTSRWSLEQYF. DNA of the CDR3: TGTGCCAGCAGTACCTCTAGGTGGAGTCTCGAGCAGTACTTC.